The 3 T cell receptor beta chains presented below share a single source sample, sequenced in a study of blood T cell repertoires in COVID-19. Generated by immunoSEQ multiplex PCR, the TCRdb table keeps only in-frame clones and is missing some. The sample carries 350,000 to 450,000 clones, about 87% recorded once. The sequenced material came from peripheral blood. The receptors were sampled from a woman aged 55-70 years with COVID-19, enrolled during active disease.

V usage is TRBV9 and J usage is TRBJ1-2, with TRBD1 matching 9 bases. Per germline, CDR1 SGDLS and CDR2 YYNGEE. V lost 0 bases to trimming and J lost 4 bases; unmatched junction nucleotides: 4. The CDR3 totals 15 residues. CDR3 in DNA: TGTGCCAGCAGCGTAGAACAGGGGGCGATCTATGGCTACACCTTC. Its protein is CASSVEQGAIYGYTF.

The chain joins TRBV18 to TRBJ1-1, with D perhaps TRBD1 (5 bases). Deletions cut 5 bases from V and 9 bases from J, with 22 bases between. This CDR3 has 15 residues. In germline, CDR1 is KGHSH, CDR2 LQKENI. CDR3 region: CASSNPLSHGQKAFF. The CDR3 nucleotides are TGTGCCAGCTCAAACCCCCTGAGTCACGGACAAAAAGCTTTCTTT.

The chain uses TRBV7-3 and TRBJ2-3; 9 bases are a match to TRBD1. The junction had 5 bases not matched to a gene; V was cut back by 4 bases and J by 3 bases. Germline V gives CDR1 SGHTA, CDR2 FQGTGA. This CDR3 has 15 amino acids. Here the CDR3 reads CASSSRGQGTDTQYF. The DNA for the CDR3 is TGTGCCAGCAGCTCTCGCGGACAGGGGACAGATACGCAGTATTTT.